This T cell receptor (beta chain) was identified during a study of blood T cell repertoires in COVID-19. About this clone itself: The germline gene is not matched at one end of the junction; a read error may be the cause.

Germline CDR1 reads SEHNR; CDR2 reads FQNEAQ (reference sequence). The CDR3 length is 14 residues. Produced via immunoSEQ multiplex PCR; TCRdb's table is partial and in-frame only. This sample has 55,000 to 65,000 clones, with just under 80% found just once. This clonotype originated in a human donor in a cohort sampled during active COVID-19. Sequenced material: peripheral blood. V gene TRBV7-9 combines with J gene TRBJ1-2, with no clear D. Written as DNA, the CDR3 is TGTGCCAGCAGCCTAGCAAACAACCCCATTGGCTACACCTTC. Translation gives CASSLANNPIGYTF.